This T cell receptor (beta chain) was recovered during a study of CD8+ T cells in alopecia areata. At the level of the study: Grafting placed skin from 6-12-month-old C3H/HeJ donors with spontaneous alopecia onto roughly 6-11-week-old female C3H/HeJ mice.

About this clone: Genes and germline are mouse. The read ends 4 residues early relative to the CDR3; the germline J gene fills the gap.

CDR1 and CDR2 from the germline V gene are SGHND and FRSKSL. V dropped 9 bases and J dropped 0 bases, with 7 bases sitting between them. The CDR3 length is 12 residues. CD4, CD8alpha, NKG2D, NKG2ACE and other markers guided sorting of pooled cutaneous lymph node cells. Once RNA had been extracted, it was reverse transcribed into cDNA to act as the sequencing template. The repertoire was sequenced with immunoSEQ multiplex PCR; TCRdb's copy has only in-frame clones and lacks some. This sample has 290,000 or so clones, each found more than once. Sequenced sample: CD4+ T cells sorted from a lymph node. This chain links TRBV15 with TRBJ2-3; tentatively, D is TRBD1 (5 bases). This receptor was taken from a C3H/HeJ mouse with alopecia areata. MHC haplotype of the mouse line: H2-k. The DNA read from the CDR3 is TGTGCCAGGGAGGGGAGTGCAGAA. Protein sequence: CAREGSAE. The CDR3 in its entirety is CAREGSAETLYF.